One and the same sample provided the 13 T cell receptor beta chains below, sequenced in a study of radiation and T cells in renal cell carcinoma. Time point noted: blood 4 weeks post-SBRT, at nephrectomy. As for treatment: 15 Gy SBRT to primary tumor, nephrectomy 4 weeks later. Clones were read by immunoSEQ multiplex PCR, and TCRdb kept only the in-frame ones, dropping some. Of around 29,000 clones detected, around 85% appear once; the ten largest clones hold about 33%. This material consisted of blood, taken from a patient whose treatment included radiotherapy and nephrectomy. Receptors originate from a man aged 55 to 70 with renal cell carcinoma.

The rearrangement joins TRBV7-2 to TRBJ2-7; D call uncertain. V lost 6 bases, J lost 0 bases, and 15 bases lay in between. Germline CDR1 SGHTA, CDR2 FQGNSA. The CDR3 length is 15 residues. The CDR3 nucleotides are TGTGCCAGCAGAGAGTCCACAACCAGCTCCTACGAGCAGTACTTC. Amino acid sequence: CASRESTTSSYEQYF.

This clone was recorded only once. The rearrangement joins TRBV9 to TRBJ1-6; D uncertain. Per germline, CDR1 SGDLS and CDR2 YYNGEE. Trimming pared 4 bases from V and 7 bases from J, leaving 9 bases between. The CDR3 length is 13 residues. CDR3 DNA sequence: TGTGCCAGCAGCTCCGACCAAAATTCACCCCTCCACTTT. It codes for CASSSDQNSPLHF.

The chain is built from TRBV30 and TRBJ2-3, with 7 bases fitting TRBD2. V gave up 3 bases and J gave up 5 bases; unmatched junction bases: 11. Germline loops: CDR1 GTSNPN, CDR2 SVGIG (reference sequence). The CDR3 runs 15 residues. CDR3 sequence reads: CAWRGGGSGGDTQYF. CDR3 nucleotide sequence: TGTGCCTGGAGGGGTGGCGGGAGTGGTGGAGATACGCAGTATTTT.

This chain uses TRBV5-1 with TRBJ1-1; no definite D call. CDR1 is SGHRS and CDR2 is YFSETQ in the germline V gene. The CDR3 spans 13 residues. Trimming shortened V by 1 base and J by 4 bases, and 8 bases separated the two germline ends. CDR3 nucleotides: TGCGCCAGCAGCTTGCGGACGAGCACTGAAGCTTTCTTT. Translating gives CASSLRTSTEAFF.

The chain has TRBV5-1 and TRBJ2-3, with D unclear. Between the trimmed V and J ends, which lost 4 bases and 2 bases, there was a span of 8 bases. This CDR3 has 13 residues. The germline V gene encodes CDR1 SGHRS and CDR2 YFSETQ. The CDR3 region is CASSPTNTDTQYF. The CDR3 DNA follows: TGCGCCAGCAGCCCCACGAACACAGATACGCAGTATTTT.

This chain links TRBV10-1 with TRBJ2-1; 9 nucleotides line up with TRBD2. The germline V gene encodes CDR1 WNHNN and CDR2 SYGVQD (reference sequence). The CDR3 loop spans 15 amino acids. Trimming cost V 6 bases and J 9 bases; bases outside gene matches: 12. CDR3 in amino acids: CASSLSGSAKVEQFF. The CDR3 DNA reads as TGCGCCAGCAGCCTTAGCGGGAGCGCTAAAGTTGAGCAGTTCTTC.

This clone has only a few counts. The gene calls are TRBV2 and TRBJ1-1; D ambiguous. This CDR3 contains 13 residues. V gave up 7 bases and J gave up 0 bases, with 9 bases separating them. The V gene's germline CDR1 is SNHLY and CDR2 FYNNEI. CDR3 sequence: CASTELMNTEAFF. The CDR3, as DNA: TGTGCCAGCACCGAACTTATGAACACTGAAGCTTTCTTT.

This clone was recorded once. The J gene is TRBJ2-7, the V gene TRBV7-2; weak D call: TRBD2 (6 bases). The CDR3 extends over 13 amino acids. The V end was cut by 1 base, the J end by 11 bases, with 15 bases between. From germline, CDR1 is SGHTA and CDR2 FQGNSA. The CDR3: CASSLGLTAGEYF. Written as DNA, the CDR3 is TGTGCCAGCAGCTTAGGCTTGACAGCGGGCGAGTACTTC.

The chain joins TRBV5-5 to TRBJ1-5; D gene uncertain. CDR3 length equals 17 residues. CDR1 is SGHKS, CDR2 YYEKEE, per germline (reference sequence). V shed 5 bases and J shed 0 bases, with 18 bases lying between them. This CDR3 reads CASSSGGSDYSNQPQHF. The CDR3 DNA reads TGTGCCAGCAGTTCTGGAGGGAGCGATTATAGCAATCAGCCCCAGCATTTT.

The chain couples TRBV5-5 to TRBJ1-2; D is unclear. V was cut by 0 bases and J by 4 bases, with 7 bases left in between. This CDR3 has 13 amino acids. The germline V gene encodes CDR1 SGHKS and CDR2 YYEKEE (reference sequence). CDR3 nucleotide sequence: TGTGCCAGCAGCTTGGGTCCCGGCTATGGCTACACCTTC. Translated: CASSLGPGYGYTF.

The chain is built from TRBV27 and TRBJ2-7, with 7 bases fitting TRBD1. In germline, CDR1 is MNHEY, CDR2 SMNVEV (reference sequence). With 0 bases clipped from V and 6 bases from J, the junction kept 14 bases outside the gene matches. This CDR3 has 17 residues. In DNA, the CDR3 is TGTGCCAGCAGTTTATCCTTCCTGACAGGGATCCTCTCCGAGCAGTACTTC. Protein sequence: CASSLSFLTGILSEQYF.

The rearrangement links TRBV7-2 to TRBJ1-1; possible D gene TRBD1, 5 bases. The CDR3 covers 14 residues. The V gene lost 2 bases and the J gene lost 10 bases, with 17 bases spanning the gap. The germline V gene has CDR1 SGHTA and CDR2 FQGNSA. CDR3 protein: CASSLNAGRVAAFF. The CDR3 DNA reads TGTGCCAGCAGCTTAAATGCGGGGCGGGTTGCAGCTTTCTTT.

The rearrangement joins TRBV9 to TRBJ2-3, with a possible D match to TRBD2 (7 bases). CDR3 length: 15 residues. CDR1 is SGDLS, CDR2 YYNGEE, per germline. Between the trimmed V and J ends, which lost 0 bases and 3 bases, there was a span of 11 bases. CDR3: CASSVGGRGTDTQYF. CDR3 nucleotide sequence: TGTGCCAGCAGCGTAGGTGGGAGGGGGACAGATACGCAGTATTTT.